These 32 T cell receptor beta chains were all obtained from the same sample, sequenced in a study of cytomegalovirus exposure and HLA in healthy donors. Both 60 Vbeta primers and 13 Jbeta primers went into the PCR. Method: immunoSEQ multiplex PCR; TCRdb's copy keeps in-frame clones and lacks some. Among 80,000 to 95,000 clones listed, 55% to 85% were seen once. Sequencing was done on a sample of PBMCs. The receptor set was obtained from a woman under 30 in good health and CMV-seropositive.

The chain uses TRBV5-4 and TRBJ2-3; the match to TRBD2 covers 7 bases. Germline assignment: CDR1 SGHNT and CDR2 YYREEE (reference sequence). V trimming: 0 bases; J trimming: 2 bases; junction bases outside the gene matches: 3. This CDR3 comprises 15 residues. In DNA, the CDR3 is TGTGCCAGCAGCTTGGCTAGCGGTAACACAGATACGCAGTATTTT. Its protein product is CASSLASGNTDTQYF.

A word on this clone: Compared with germline, one end of the junction differs, possibly owing to a read error. This sequence joins TRBV7-7 and TRBJ1-2; D is perhaps TRBD1 (5 bases). From germline, CDR1 is SSHAT and CDR2 FNYEAQ (reference sequence). The CDR3 has 13 amino acids. As DNA, the CDR3 is TGTGCTAGCAGCCCACAGGCTGGGTATGGCTACACCTTC. It is translated as CASSPQAGYGYTF.

The rearrangement uses TRBV7-2 and TRBJ2-1; D gene ambiguous. CDR3 size: 15 residues. In germline, CDR1 is SGHTA, CDR2 FQGNSA. V was shortened by 4 bases and J by 0 bases, with 10 bases between the two germline ends. CDR3 protein: CASSSQVLSYNEQFF. In DNA, the CDR3 is TGTGCCAGCAGCTCCCAGGTCCTCTCCTACAATGAGCAGTTCTTC.

The chain joins TRBV5-1 to TRBJ2-1; D is unclear. The CDR3 contains 14 residues. CDR1 is SGHRS and CDR2 is YFSETQ in the germline V gene. V gave up 3 bases and J gave up 3 bases, with 10 bases separating them. The CDR3 spells CASSSTSGYNEQFF. CDR3 coding DNA: TGCGCCAGCAGCTCCACTTCAGGCTACAATGAGCAGTTCTTC.

This clone occurred once. V usage is TRBV11-2 and J usage is TRBJ2-7; TRBD2 aligns across 8 bases. Germline CDR1 is SGHAT and CDR2 is FQNNGV. J was trimmed by 2 bases and V by 3 bases; bases with no gene match: 6. CDR3 length: 15 amino acids. CDR3 nucleotide sequence: TGTGCCAGCAGCTTCGAAGCGGGGGCAGCCTACGAGCAGTACTTC. Translation: CASSFEAGAAYEQYF.

The gene calls are TRBV27 and TRBJ2-1; 8 positions agree with TRBD2. J gave up 12 bases and V 6 bases, and 13 bases lay outside the gene matches. The CDR3 sequence is 14 residues long. Germline V CDR1 and CDR2: MNHEY, SMNVEV (reference sequence). The CDR3 DNA reads as TGTGCCAGCAGCCCCAGGGGACTAGAGGTTGTGCAGTTCTTC. Its translation: CASSPRGLEVVQFF.

The genes are TRBV18 and TRBJ2-1, with D unresolved. Trimming cost V 6 bases and J 8 bases, with 23 bases left between them. This CDR3 is 16 amino acids long. Germline CDR1 reads KGHSH; CDR2 reads LQKENI. DNA of the CDR3: TGTGCCAGCTCCCCAGCGACTTTTCTTGGAGAGCATGAGCAGTTCTTC. As protein: CASSPATFLGEHEQFF.

This sequence joins TRBV19 and TRBJ2-5, with 8 bases matching TRBD1. Germline V gives CDR1 LNHDA, CDR2 SQIVND (reference sequence). V lost 5 bases, J lost 3 bases, and 8 bases stayed unmatched. This CDR3 spans 15 amino acids. CDR3 amino acids: CASSPWGQAEETQYF. The CDR3 DNA sequence: TGTGCCAGTAGTCCCTGGGGACAGGCAGAAGAGACCCAGTACTTC. Full variable domain (rest looked up from reference TRBV19 and TRBJ2-5): DGGITQSPKYLFRKEGQNVTLSCEQNLNHDAMYWYRQDPGQGLRLIYYSQIVNDFQKGDIAEGYSVSREKKESFPLTVTSAQKNPTAFYLCASSPWGQAEETQYFGPGTRLLVL.

The chain links TRBV6-1 to TRBJ1-5, with a weak D call TRBD1 (5 bases). This CDR3 spans 15 amino acids. V shed 6 bases and J shed 9 bases, with 21 bases lying between them. In germline, CDR1 is MNHNS, CDR2 SASEGT. The CDR3, as DNA: TGTGCCAGCAGAGCCGCCGGGGCCGGGGGGGGGCCCCAGCATTTT. It yields the protein CASRAAGAGGGPQHF.

This chain uses TRBV9 with TRBJ2-7; D remains ambiguous. V lost 9 bases, J lost 2 bases, and 12 bases lay in between. The CDR3 contains 12 residues. Per the germline V gene, CDR1 is SGDLS and CDR2 is YYNGEE. CDR3 protein: CATLPLAYEQYF. The DNA for the CDR3 is TGTGCCACCCTCCCGTTAGCCTACGAGCAGTACTTC.

This rearrangement joins TRBV5-6 to TRBJ2-3, with D possibly TRBD1 on 6 matching bases. V dropped 3 bases and J dropped 2 bases, with 10 bases sitting between them. CDR1 is SGHDT and CDR2 is YYEEEE in the germline V gene. The CDR3 extends over 14 amino acids. The CDR3 coding sequence is TGTGCCAGCAGCTGGGGGACAAACACAGATACGCAGTATTTT. It codes for CASSWGTNTDTQYF.

The chain carries TRBV4-3 and TRBJ1-2; 7 nucleotides align to TRBD1. The CDR3 covers 14 residues. Germline V lookup: CDR1 LGHNA, CDR2 YSLEER. V lost 3 bases to trimming and J lost 2 bases; unmatched junction nucleotides: 3. CDR3 in amino acids: CASSQTGINYGYTF. The DNA for the CDR3 is TGCGCCAGCAGCCAGACAGGGATAAACTATGGCTACACCTTC.

The V call is TRBV9, the J call TRBJ2-7, with 10 bases matching TRBD1. After removal of 0 bases from V and 2 bases from J, the junction contained 8 bases not matched to a gene. This CDR3 is built from 17 residues. Per germline, CDR1 SGDLS and CDR2 YYNGEE. CDR3 nucleotides: TGTGCCAGCAGCGTAGAGGGACAGGGGCCCCAAACCTACGAGCAGTACTTC. It is translated as CASSVEGQGPQTYEQYF.

The chain links TRBV11-2 to TRBJ2-7, with 12 nucleotides matching TRBD2. V gave up 8 bases and J gave up 3 bases; unmatched junction bases: 5. Germline CDR1 SGHAT, CDR2 FQNNGV. The CDR3 is 14 residues long. This CDR3 is CASYGLAGSYEQYF. As DNA, the CDR3 is TGTGCCAGCTACGGACTAGCGGGGAGCTACGAGCAGTACTTC.

This clone was detected only a few times. The chain is built from TRBV6-6 and TRBJ2-1; D possibly corresponds to TRBD1 (6 bases). The germline V gene has CDR1 MNHNY and CDR2 SVGAGI (reference sequence). The CDR3 has 16 amino acids. Between the trimmed V and J ends, which lost 2 bases and 8 bases, there was a span of 19 bases. The CDR3 bases are TGTGCCAGCAGTTACCTGCGCGCAACAGGGATCGATGAGCAGTTCTTC. This sequence encodes CASSYLRATGIDEQFF.

This chain links TRBV7-3 with TRBJ2-1; D possibly corresponds to TRBD2 (7 bases). Per the germline V gene, CDR1 is SGHTA and CDR2 is FQGTGA. The CDR3 runs 16 residues. Deletions cut 5 bases from V and 7 bases from J, with 21 bases between. The CDR3 nucleotides read TGTGCCAGCAGCCCCAGGTGGGAGGGGGGGGTGAATGAGCAGTTCTTC. Residues: CASSPRWEGGVNEQFF. The full variable domain, in which reference TRBV7-3 and TRBJ2-1 provide the parts outside the CDR3, is GAGVSQTPSNKVTEKGKYVELRCDPISGHTALYWYRQSLGQGPEFLIYFQGTGAADDSGLPNDRFFAVRPEGSVSTLKIQRTERGDSAVYLCASSPRWEGGVNEQFFGPGTRLTVL.

Note on this clone: One end of the junction is discordant with germline, which a read error may explain. The chain couples TRBV25-1 to TRBJ1-1; D not certain. CDR1 is MGHDK and CDR2 is SYGVNS in the germline V gene. The CDR3 spans 11 residues. The CDR3 DNA reads TGTGCCGGCAGTGGAGGCACTGAAGCTTTCTTT. It translates to CAGSGGTEAFF.

A single count supports this clone. The chain carries TRBV29-1 and TRBJ2-3, with a possible D match to TRBD2 (5 bases). This CDR3 spans 12 amino acids. V was trimmed by 3 bases and J by 1 base, leaving 5 bases between them. Germline CDR1 is SQVTM and CDR2 is ANQGSEA. CDR3 nucleotides: TGCAGCGTTGAGAGGGGCACAGATACGCAGTATTTT. The encoded protein is CSVERGTDTQYF.

The chain employs TRBV6-1 and TRBJ1-5; D gene uncertain. Trimming stripped 6 bases from V and 0 bases from J, with 12 bases between. CDR1 and CDR2 from the germline V gene are MNHNS and SASEGT. The CDR3 extends over 15 amino acids. In nucleotides, the CDR3 is TGTGCCAGCAGGAAAGTGGAGGGTAGCAATCAGCCCCAGCATTTT. Its translation is CASRKVEGSNQPQHF.

In nucleotides, the CDR3 is TGTGCCAGCTCACCAAGGGTAGCGGGAGACACCGGGGAGCTGTTTTTT. Protein sequence: CASSPRVAGDTGELFF. The V and J genes are TRBV18 and TRBJ2-2; 9 bases match TRBD2. This CDR3 region has 16 residues. Germline-derived CDR1 and CDR2 are KGHSH and LQKENI. V trimming: 2 bases; J trimming: 3 bases; junction bases outside the gene matches: 4.

This sequence joins TRBV27 and TRBJ2-1, with unresolved D. V was clipped by 5 bases and J by 2 bases, with 13 bases between them. CDR1 MNHEY and CDR2 SMNVEV come from the germline V gene (reference sequence). The CDR3 extends over 15 amino acids. The CDR3 reads CASSRVSFPYNEQFF. The DNA for the CDR3 is TGTGCCAGCAGTCGGGTCAGTTTCCCCTACAATGAGCAGTTCTTC.

In its sample, this clone was seen a few times. The J gene is TRBJ2-4, the V gene TRBV27; TRBD2 is a possible D gene (6 bases). The V gene's germline CDR1 is MNHEY and CDR2 SMNVEV (reference sequence). V gave up 0 bases and J gave up 0 bases, with 12 bases separating them. The CDR3 contains 17 residues. The CDR3 DNA reads TGTGCCAGCAGTTTATCGAAGGGACTGGAAGCCAAAAACATTCAGTACTTC. It yields the protein CASSLSKGLEAKNIQYF.

V is TRBV7-9 and J is TRBJ1-1; possible D gene TRBD1, 6 bases. The length of the CDR3 is 11 residues. Trimming took 1 base from V and 10 from J, leaving 7 bases between them. Germline loops: CDR1 SEHNR, CDR2 FQNEAQ (reference sequence). CDR3 DNA: TGTGCCAGCAGCTTAGGAGGGGGAGCTTTCTTT. Amino acids: CASSLGGGAFF.

Worth noting for this clone: An end of the junction differs from the germline gene, which may be a read error. This chain uses TRBV6-6 with TRBJ1-4; 9 positions agree with TRBD1. CDR3 length: 14 residues. Germline V gives CDR1 MNHNY, CDR2 SVGAGI (reference sequence). The CDR3 sequence: CAGSRTGESEKLFF. CDR3 nucleotide sequence: TGTGCCGGCAGTAGGACAGGGGAATCGGAAAAACTGTTTTTT.

As to this clone: Germline and junction disagree at one end, which may indicate a read error. This chain links TRBV7-8 with TRBJ2-7; 9 bases agree with TRBD1. The CDR3 consists of 14 residues. Germline CDR1 reads SGHVS; CDR2 reads FQNEAQ. The CDR3 DNA follows: TGTGCCAGCAGCGGACAGGGGTTGGGGTACGGGCAGTACTTC. Translating it yields CASSGQGLGYGQYF.

The genes are TRBV4-3 and TRBJ2-7; a possible D gene is TRBD1 (5 bases). Germline assignment: CDR1 LGHNA and CDR2 YSLEER. CDR3 length: 16 amino acids. V was shortened by 1 base and J by 3 bases, with 16 bases between the two germline ends. As DNA, the CDR3 is TGCGCCAGCAGCCAAGCCCGGACAAGGGTGAACTACGAGCAGTACTTC. Translated: CASSQARTRVNYEQYF.

This clone was seen a few times. This sequence joins TRBV7-6 and TRBJ1-5, with 8 bases that match TRBD1. The germline V gene has CDR1 SGHVS and CDR2 FNYEAQ. The junction had 3 bases not matched to a gene; V was cut back by 0 bases and J by 5 bases. The CDR3 extends over 15 amino acids. The CDR3 DNA reads as TGTGCCAGCAGCTTAGCGGCAGGGGGCGATCAGCCCCAGCATTTT. This gives the protein CASSLAAGGDQPQHF.

The chain couples TRBV6-1 to TRBJ1-5; D not resolved. Trimming shortened V by 6 bases and J by 3 bases, and 9 bases separated the two germline ends. The germline CDR1 and CDR2 sequences are MNHNS and SASEGT. This CDR3 region has 13 residues. CDR3 protein: CASRAYHNQPQHF. DNA of the CDR3: TGTGCCAGCAGGGCATATCACAATCAGCCCCAGCATTTT.

V is TRBV27 and J is TRBJ2-1, with D perhaps matching TRBD1 (5 bases). Trimming removed 5 bases at V and 0 bases at J, with 11 bases between. CDR1 and CDR2 (germline): MNHEY, SMNVEV (reference sequence). The CDR3 consists of 15 residues. The CDR3 DNA follows: TGTGCCAGCAGTCAGGGCATCAGCTCCTACAATGAGCAGTTCTTC. The encoded protein is CASSQGISSYNEQFF.

The genes are TRBV4-2 and TRBJ2-2; a possible D gene is TRBD2 (5 bases). CDR3 length equals 15 residues. Trimming took off 0 bases at V and 5 bases at J, with 10 bases between the two ends. Germline V gene lookup returns CDR1 LGHNA and CDR2 YNFKEQ. The CDR3 coding sequence is TGTGCCAGCAGCCAAGAAGCGGCCGGTACCGGGGAGCTGTTTTTT. Protein sequence: CASSQEAAGTGELFF.

The chain recombines TRBV6-1 with TRBJ2-5; D possibly corresponds to TRBD2 (5 bases). The DNA end is a closer match to TRBJ2-7, so the J assignment may be wrong. The V gene's germline CDR1 is MNHNS and CDR2 SASEGT. CDR3 length: 15 residues. The CDR3 sequence: CASSEWRRKTYEQYF. As DNA, the CDR3 is TGTGCCAGCAGTGAATGGAGGCGGAAAACCTACGAGCAGTACTTC.

About this clone: Relative to the germline gene, one junction end is altered; a read error may explain this. V is TRBV7-7 and J is TRBJ1-3; D is unresolved. This CDR3 comprises 13 residues. Germline V gene lookup returns CDR1 SSHAT and CDR2 FNYEAQ (reference sequence). DNA of the CDR3: TGTGCTAGCAGCGCTCTTGAGGGAAACACCATATATTTT. Protein sequence: CASSALEGNTIYF.